This T cell receptor beta chain was sequenced in a study of blood T cell repertoires in COVID-19. The repertoire was sequenced with immunoSEQ multiplex PCR; TCRdb's copy has only in-frame clones and lacks some. The sample contains approximately 97,000 clones, about 88% of which appear only once. V was pared by 4 bases and J by 9 bases, with 7 bases of the junction left unmatched. CDR3 length equals 16 residues. Looked up from germline, CDR1 is MGHRA and CDR2 is YSYEKL. This receptor was taken from a woman of 80 years or more with acute or convalescent COVID-19. The chain links TRBV4-1 to TRBJ2-2; 14 bases are shared with TRBD2. The sequenced sample was peripheral blood. The CDR3 region is CASSRTSGGTLRELFF. Written as DNA, the CDR3 is TGCGCCAGCAGCCGGACTAGCGGGGGGACTCTCCGGGAGCTGTTTTTT.